The 16 T cell receptor beta chains in this list originate from one sample, sequenced in a study of T cells in Graves' hyperthyroidism and ophthalmopathy. Using RNA transcripts as the source, TCR beta CDR3 regions were amplified. RT-PCR in the first round (using the HTBI primer set) targeted the TCR CDR3. TCRdb re-called the multiplex PCR reads through MiXCR, storing one row per CDR3 protein. Among around 350,000 distinct CDR3 sequences listed, less than 15% were seen once. Source material: blood. Receptor source: a young woman with Graves' hyperthyroidism.

This clonotype was observed at least ten times. The chain has TRBV3-1 and TRBJ2-3, with a weak D call TRBD1 (5 bases). The CDR3 has 16 residues. The germline V gene has CDR1 LGHDT and CDR2 YNNKEL (reference sequence). Between the trimmed V and J ends, which lost 4 bases and 2 bases, there was a span of 16 bases. The CDR3 spells CASSPFIRQFTDTQYF. The DNA for the CDR3 is TGTGCCAGCAGCCCCTTTATCAGACAGTTCACAGATACGCAGTATTTT.

This clonotype was seen at least ten times. The rearrangement joins TRBV6-1 to TRBJ2-7; D assignment may be TRBD1 or TRBD2 (5 bases each). Trimming left V 2 bases short and J 0 bases short, with 14 bases between. Germline CDR1 is MNHNS and CDR2 is SASEGT. The CDR3 contains 16 residues. The CDR3 spells CASSEKSRDLSYEQYF. The CDR3 DNA reads as TGTGCCAGCAGTGAAAAATCCCGGGACCTCTCCTACGAGCAGTACTTC.

This clonotype showed up many times. V and J are TRBV5-1 and TRBJ1-1; 8 bases line up with TRBD1. CDR1 and CDR2 from the germline V gene are SGHRS and YFSETQ. The CDR3 runs to 14 residues. V gave up 3 bases and J gave up 3 bases; unmatched junction bases: 4. In DNA form, the CDR3 reads TGCGCCAGCAGCTCCACAGGGGGGGACACTGAAGCTTTCTTT. Amino acid sequence: CASSSTGGDTEAFF.

This chain connects TRBV7-9 to TRBJ1-1, with a possible D match to TRBD1 (5 bases). Germline lookup yields CDR1 SEHNR and CDR2 FQNEAQ (reference sequence). The CDR3 runs to 15 residues. With 5 bases removed from V and 1 base from J, the gap between germline ends came to 14 bases. CDR3 in amino acids: CASSQVRGKNTEAFF. The CDR3 DNA follows: TGTGCCAGCAGCCAAGTGAGGGGCAAGAACACTGAAGCTTTCTTT.

This clonotype appeared a few times. The rearrangement links TRBV20-1 to TRBJ2-7; 10 nucleotides agree with TRBD1. After removal of 1 base from V and 3 bases from J, the junction contained 9 bases not matched to a gene. In germline, CDR1 is DFQATT, CDR2 SNEGSKA (reference sequence). The CDR3 consists of 16 residues. CDR3 in amino acids: CSARVGGRTGGYEQYF. The CDR3, as DNA: TGCAGTGCTAGAGTGGGGGGGAGGACAGGGGGCTACGAGCAGTACTTC.

This clonotype has more than one count but fewer than ten. The rearrangement links TRBV20-1 to TRBJ2-3, with 9 bases identical to TRBD1. The CDR3 has 16 residues. J lost 4 bases, V lost 3 bases, and 11 bases had no gene match. Germline CDR1 reads DFQATT; CDR2 reads SNEGSKA (reference sequence). The CDR3: CSASKFGTGLSDTQYF. The CDR3 region has the DNA TGCAGTGCTAGTAAATTTGGGACAGGGTTATCAGATACGCAGTATTTT.

This clonotype was picked up a small number of times. This chain connects TRBV28 to TRBJ1-5; possible D gene TRBD1, 5 bases. The V gene's germline CDR1 is MDHEN and CDR2 SYDVKM. V was shortened by 7 bases and J by 5 bases, with 15 bases between the two germline ends. This CDR3 contains 14 residues. In DNA form, the CDR3 reads TGTGCCAGCAACGACCCTTCCAGGGATCAGCCCCAGCATTTT. Residues: CASNDPSRDQPQHF. The full variable domain, with the rest looked up from reference TRBV28 and TRBJ1-5, is DVKVTQSSRYLVKRTGEKVFLECVQDMDHENMFWYRQDPGLGLRLIYFSYDVKMKEKGDIPEGYSVSREKKERFSLILESASTNQTSMYLCASNDPSRDQPQHFGDGTRLSIL.

This clonotype showed up just a few times. V usage is TRBV4-2 and J usage is TRBJ1-2; tentatively, D is TRBD1 (5 bases). The CDR3 is made up of 15 amino acids. V lost 1 base, J lost 7 bases, and 16 bases lay in between. Germline loops: CDR1 LGHNA, CDR2 YNFKEQ. CDR3 sequence: CASSQGSEGRGGYTF. CDR3 DNA: TGTGCCAGCAGCCAAGGTTCAGAGGGGCGAGGTGGCTACACCTTC.

This clonotype has ten or more counts. The rearrangement joins TRBV20-1 to TRBJ2-7; TRBD1 aligns across 8 bases. Germline values: CDR1 DFQATT, CDR2 SNEGSKA (reference sequence). Trimming took 2 bases from V and 7 from J; bases not matched to a gene: 13. The CDR3 is 15 amino acids. As DNA, the CDR3 is TGCAGTGCTAGATCCTGGACAGGGCCCTCCGGGGAGCAGTACTTC. Protein: CSARSWTGPSGEQYF.

V usage is TRBV11-2 and J usage is TRBJ2-7; D is possibly TRBD1 (6 bases). CDR1 is SGHAT, CDR2 FQNNGV, per germline. Trimming removed 2 bases at V and 1 base at J, with 9 bases between. The CDR3 length is 14 residues. CDR3 amino acids: CASSLSRGSYEQYF. The CDR3, as DNA: TGTGCCAGCAGCTTAAGCAGGGGATCCTACGAGCAGTACTTC.

This clonotype appeared a few times. This sequence may be a read error, since a much larger clone differs from it by one base. This chain links TRBV11-2 with TRBJ1-5, with D perhaps TRBD1 (6 bases). Germline lookup yields CDR1 SGHAT and CDR2 FQNNGV. The CDR3 totals 16 residues. DNA of the CDR3: TGTGCCAGCAGCTTAGGGGGGGGACATTTTAATCAGCCCCGGCATTTT. This gives the protein CASSLGGGHFNQPRHF.

The CDR3 coding sequence is TGCAGTGCGACTGGGACAGGGGGGTGGAATCAGCCCCAGCATTTT. Protein: CSATGTGGWNQPQHF. The chain employs TRBV20-1 and TRBJ1-5; 11 bases match TRBD1. The germline CDR1 and CDR2 sequences are DFQATT and SNEGSKA (reference sequence). CDR3 size: 15 residues. The V segment lost 6 bases and the J segment 4 bases; nucleotides outside the gene matches: 8.

This clonotype came up many times. The V gene is TRBV3-1, the J gene TRBJ2-1; TRBD2 matches at 7 bases. Germline V gene lookup returns CDR1 LGHDT and CDR2 YNNKEL (reference sequence). V lost 4 bases to trimming and J lost 0 bases; unmatched junction nucleotides: 6. This CDR3 is built from 16 residues. The CDR3: CASSLGLPSSYNEQFF. The CDR3, as DNA: TGTGCCAGCAGCCTGGGACTACCGAGCTCCTACAATGAGCAGTTCTTC.

This clonotype was observed at least ten times. The chain joins TRBV7-6 to TRBJ2-7; 10 positions agree with TRBD1. Per germline, CDR1 SGHVS and CDR2 FNYEAQ. The CDR3 is made up of 17 amino acids. J gave up 0 bases and V 0 bases, and 5 bases lay outside the gene matches. The CDR3 region has the DNA TGTGCCAGCAGCTTAGCAAGACAGGGGGCCTCCTCCTACGAGCAGTACTTC. Encoded protein: CASSLARQGASSYEQYF.

V and J are TRBV30 and TRBJ2-7; 8 bases are shared with TRBD2. CDR3 size: 13 residues. Germline CDR1 is GTSNPN and CDR2 is SVGIG (reference sequence). The V segment lost 5 bases and the J segment 6 bases; nucleotides outside the gene matches: 9. CDR3 in DNA: TGTGCCTGGGGGGGACTAGGCTATAGCGAGCAGTACTTC. Its protein is CAWGGLGYSEQYF.

This clonotype was recorded at least ten times. The genes are TRBV19 and TRBJ1-2; D remains ambiguous. V lost 5 bases and J 3 bases, leaving 13 bases between the germline ends. The germline V gene encodes CDR1 LNHDA and CDR2 SQIVND (reference sequence). The CDR3 spans 14 residues. CDR3 DNA: TGTGCCAGTAGTCACTTGGGGTTGGACTATGGCTACACCTTC. Translated, it gives CASSHLGLDYGYTF.